These T cell receptor beta chains were read from a single sample in a study of T cell changes during pregnancy in multiple sclerosis. TCRdb's table, derived via immunoSEQ multiplex PCR, lists solely in-frame clones and lacks some. The sample holds 65,000 to 85,000 clones, more than 75% seen once. This sample comprised peripheral blood, obtained in the third trimester of pregnancy. These receptors were collected from a female donor with multiple sclerosis, enrolled in a pregnancy study. The CDR3 runs from the conserved cysteine through the conserved F or W. Fields, in order: V gene, clone size, D gene, J gene, CDR3 DNA, CDR3 protein. D genes are given only for firm matches. Some rows have no size entry. The others give once, few or many, or a class for an expanded clone.

>TRBV4-1|NA|TRBD1|TRBJ2-3
TGCGCCAGCAGCCCGGGGTGGACAGGGGTGGCAGATACGCAGTATTTT
CASSPGWTGVADTQYF
>TRBV6-1|NA|NA|TRBJ1-1
TGTGCCAGCAGTGAACCGGGGGGAGTAGGAACTGAAGCTTTCTTT
CASSEPGGVGTEAFF
>TRBV15|NA|NA|TRBJ1-1
TGTGCCACCAGCAGAGACAGGCACCAGAACACTGAAGCTTTCTTT
CATSRDRHQNTEAFF
>TRBV11-3|NA|NA|TRBJ2-1
TGTGCCAGCAGCTTAGGGCCCCCGCGGTGGAATGAGCAGTTCTTC
CASSLGPPRWNEQFF
>TRBV6-6|NA|TRBD2|TRBJ2-7
TGTGCCAGCAGCCAACGACTAGCGGGGGGCCGAGGGCAGTACTTC
CASSQRLAGGRGQYF
>TRBV5-6|NA|TRBD2|TRBJ2-1
TGTGCCAGCAGCTCCCTAGCGGGGGGCCCCTCGGATGAGCAGTTCTTC
CASSSLAGGPSDEQFF
>TRBV6-1|NA|NA|TRBJ2-2
TGTGCCGGGGGCGTAACAGCGACCCACCGGGAGCTGTTTTTT
CAGGVTATHRELFF
>TRBV5-6|NA|NA|TRBJ1-1
TGTGCCAGCAGCTTTGGTACGAGGGACACTGAAGCTTTCTTT
CASSFGTRDTEAFF
>TRBV10-2|NA|NA|TRBJ2-1
TGCGCCAGCAGGTCCAGCTCCTACAATGAGCAGTTCTTC
CASRSSSYNEQFF
>TRBV5-4|NA|TRBD2|TRBJ2-5
TGTGCCAGCTCGCGGACTAGCGGGGGGGCCGGTGAGACCCAGTACTTC
CASSRTSGGAGETQYF
>TRBV29-1|once|NA|TRBJ2-6
TGCAGCGTCGAAGGGGCAGCCAACTCTGGGGCCAACGTCCTGACTTTC
CSVEGAANSGANVLTF
>TRBV7-2|NA|NA|TRBJ1-1
TGTGCCAGCAGCTTAGCGTATTCCGGGTACACTGAAGCTTTCTTT
CASSLAYSGYTEAFF
>TRBV4-1|NA|TRBD1|TRBJ1-5
TGCGCCAGCAGCCAAGTCCGACAGGGGCGACTGAGCAATCAGCCCCAGCATTTT
CASSQVRQGRLSNQPQHF
>TRBV18|NA|TRBD1|TRBJ1-4
TGTGCCAGCTCACCATACGACAGGGCTTTTAATGAAAAACTGTTTTTT
CASSPYDRAFNEKLFF
>TRBV2|NA|TRBD1|TRBJ1-6
TGTGCCAGCAGCGGGGACAGCGATTCACCCCTCCACTTT
CASSGDSDSPLHF
>TRBV7-9|NA|TRBD2|TRBJ2-1
TGTGCCAGCAGCGGATTGACTAGCGGGGGGTCCAATGAGCAGTTCTTC
CASSGLTSGGSNEQFF
>TRBV5-1|NA|NA|TRBJ2-7
TGCGCCAGCAGCTTGGGACAGCCCGGAGTCTACGAGCAGTACTTC
CASSLGQPGVYEQYF
>TRBV19|once|NA|TRBJ1-1
TGTGCCAGTAGTTTCGTTGTTGGGGGGGGGCTCACTGAAGCTTTCTTT
CASSFVVGGGLTEAFF
>TRBV5-4|NA|NA|TRBJ2-7
TGTGCCAGCAGCCACCCCGAGGGCGAGCAGTACTTC
CASSHPEGEQYF
>TRBV2|NA|TRBD1|TRBJ2-7
TGTGCCAGCAGTGAACAGGACAGGGGATTGGGCGAGCAGTACTTC
CASSEQDRGLGEQYF
>TRBV5-1|NA|NA|TRBJ1-4
TGCGCCAGCAGCCTCGTGACAGCAACTAATGAAAAACTGTTTTTT
CASSLVTATNEKLFF
>TRBV10-1|NA|NA|TRBJ1-3
TGCGCCAGCAGCCAATTACAGGCGCATCCCACATCCCGAAACACCATATATTTT
CASSQLQAHPTSRNTIYF
>TRBV18|NA|TRBD1|TRBJ1-1
TGTGCCAGCTCACCACGGGCCGGGACAGGGTCGGTCACTGAAGCTTTCTTT
CASSPRAGTGSVTEAFF
>TRBV11-2|once|NA|TRBJ2-7
TGTGCCAGCAGCTTAGATGAGTGGGGCCGACGTTACGAGCAGTACTTC
CASSLDEWGRRYEQYF
>TRBV4-3|NA|TRBD1|TRBJ2-5
TGCGCCAGCAGCCAAGACTACAGGGGGGTAGAGACCCAGTACTTC
CASSQDYRGVETQYF
>TRBV10-3|NA|NA|TRBJ1-1
TGTGCCATCAATGAACAGGGATTTTACACTGAAGCTTTCTTT
CAINEQGFYTEAFF
>TRBV13|NA|NA|TRBJ2-3
TGTGCCAGCAGCCCCCGTACTAGCTCGGTCACAGATACGCAGTATTTT
CASSPRTSSVTDTQYF
>TRBV5-1|NA|NA|TRBJ2-1
TGCGCCAGCAGCCCCGGGGCAGGGGTGGTCTACAATGAGCAGTTCTTC
CASSPGAGVVYNEQFF
>TRBV4-3|once|TRBD1|TRBJ1-4
TGCGCCAGCAGCCAAGTTTTAGACGACAGGGGAGTGAGTCTGTTTTTT
CASSQVLDDRGVSLFF